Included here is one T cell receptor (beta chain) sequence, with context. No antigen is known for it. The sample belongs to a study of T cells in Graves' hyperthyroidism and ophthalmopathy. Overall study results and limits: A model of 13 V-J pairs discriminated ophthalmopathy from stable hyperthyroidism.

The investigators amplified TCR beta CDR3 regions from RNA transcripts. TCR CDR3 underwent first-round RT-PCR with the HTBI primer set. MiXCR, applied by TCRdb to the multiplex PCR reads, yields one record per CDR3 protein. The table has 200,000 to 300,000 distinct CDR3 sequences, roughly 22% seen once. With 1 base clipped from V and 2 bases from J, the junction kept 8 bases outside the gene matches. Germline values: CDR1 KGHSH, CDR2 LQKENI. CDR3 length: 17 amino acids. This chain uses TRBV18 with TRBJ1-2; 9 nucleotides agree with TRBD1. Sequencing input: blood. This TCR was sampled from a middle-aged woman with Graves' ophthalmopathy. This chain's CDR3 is CASSPLGRTGANYGYTF. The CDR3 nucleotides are TGTGCCAGCTCACCACTGGGCCGGACAGGGGCCAACTATGGCTACACCTTC.